The entry that follows covers one TCR beta chain sequence. This entry comes from a study of blood T cell repertoires in COVID-19. Overall study: Sites across the United States, Italy and Spain contributed samples from acute and convalescent COVID-19.

In germline, CDR1 is GTSNPN, CDR2 SVGIG (reference sequence). The CDR3 has 15 residues. The V end lost 3 bases, the J end lost 3 bases, and 15 bases lay between the germline ends. Here immunoSEQ multiplex PCR was the method, and the copy in TCRdb shows in-frame clones only, minus some. This sample has approximately 100,000 clones; about 89% occur once, and the top ten carry around 1%. The V gene is TRBV30, the J gene TRBJ1-5; D is possibly TRBD1 (5 bases). Sequenced sample: peripheral blood. The receptor was derived from a man aged 60 to 69 with acute or convalescent COVID-19. CDR3 region: CAWSQGVMNNQPQHF. The CDR3 DNA reads as TGTGCCTGGAGCCAAGGGGTAATGAACAATCAGCCCCAGCATTTT.